The following is a T cell receptor beta chain sequence with its context. The antigen this receptor binds is unknown. Qualities for individual bases were not recorded, and no much larger clone is one base off. The data were obtained in a study of T cell changes during pregnancy in multiple sclerosis (dated by TCRdb to between 2018 and 2021). Study-level background: The study looked at changes in the T cell repertoire across pregnancy in women with multiple sclerosis.

Library prep was done by the immunoSEQ multiplex PCR assay. What TCRdb holds here is the immuneACCESS table cut down to in-frame rearrangements. Part of the clones is not present; checked against another copy, under half of the missing clones reflect an unresolved V gene, and the others are unexplained. Counted in this sample were tens of thousands of clones; around 91% of them appeared once. Around 0.7% of the sample lies in the top ten. Looking up the germline V gene yields CDR1 MNHEY and CDR2 SVGAGI. The junction shows trimming of 5 bases on V and 4 bases on J, and the gene matches do not reach 6 bases of it. The CDR3 contains 15 residues, cysteine and phenylalanine counted. The kept DNA is CDR3 alone, 45 bases in frame from the first base.

Sequenced here: peripheral blood, sampled in the third trimester of pregnancy. The TCR was taken from a female donor in good health, enrolled as a control in a pregnancy study. The V gene is TRBV6-5 and the J gene is TRBJ2-1, with 9 middle bases fitting TRBD2. This receptor has the CDR3 CASSPLAGSYNEQFF. The bases are TGTGCCAGCAGTCCTCTAGCGGGGAGTTACAATGAGCAGTTCTTC.